This TCR beta chain came from a study of molecular identifiers for immune sequencing clone quantification. Naive CD8 T cells underwent sorting with the CD8+CD4-CCR7+CD45RA+ definition. The count of this clonotype is one. Its antigen is as yet unknown. The CDR3 spans 15 residues. Germline-derived CDR1 and CDR2 are MNHEY and SVGEGT. Trimming cost V 2 bases and J 2 bases; bases outside gene matches: 5. Study results and limitations: Spiked Jurkat TCR RNA equivalent to one cell reportedly surfaced among 900,000 to 1,000,000 naive cells. Highly expanded clone sizes could be underestimated by identical TCR molecules sharing a barcode.

MiXCR, applied by TCRdb to the PCR reads, yields one record per CDR3 protein. Counted here are approximately 590,000 distinct CDR3 sequences, less than 30% occurring once; the ten biggest clones make up around 0.78%. The specimen was naive CD8+ T cells from blood, with Jurkat cell RNA spiked in. This sample's subset: FACS-sorted CD8+CD4-CCR7+CD45RA+ naive T cells. The clonotype was recovered from a human donor in good health. Some libraries in this study had Jurkat cell RNA spiked in. The chain carries TRBV6-2 or TRBV6-3 and TRBJ2-7; TRBD1 aligns across 8 bases. The CDR3 sequence: CASSYHKDRAYEQYF. CDR3 nucleotide sequence: TGTGCCAGCAGTTACCATAAGGACAGGGCCTACGAGCAGTACTTC.